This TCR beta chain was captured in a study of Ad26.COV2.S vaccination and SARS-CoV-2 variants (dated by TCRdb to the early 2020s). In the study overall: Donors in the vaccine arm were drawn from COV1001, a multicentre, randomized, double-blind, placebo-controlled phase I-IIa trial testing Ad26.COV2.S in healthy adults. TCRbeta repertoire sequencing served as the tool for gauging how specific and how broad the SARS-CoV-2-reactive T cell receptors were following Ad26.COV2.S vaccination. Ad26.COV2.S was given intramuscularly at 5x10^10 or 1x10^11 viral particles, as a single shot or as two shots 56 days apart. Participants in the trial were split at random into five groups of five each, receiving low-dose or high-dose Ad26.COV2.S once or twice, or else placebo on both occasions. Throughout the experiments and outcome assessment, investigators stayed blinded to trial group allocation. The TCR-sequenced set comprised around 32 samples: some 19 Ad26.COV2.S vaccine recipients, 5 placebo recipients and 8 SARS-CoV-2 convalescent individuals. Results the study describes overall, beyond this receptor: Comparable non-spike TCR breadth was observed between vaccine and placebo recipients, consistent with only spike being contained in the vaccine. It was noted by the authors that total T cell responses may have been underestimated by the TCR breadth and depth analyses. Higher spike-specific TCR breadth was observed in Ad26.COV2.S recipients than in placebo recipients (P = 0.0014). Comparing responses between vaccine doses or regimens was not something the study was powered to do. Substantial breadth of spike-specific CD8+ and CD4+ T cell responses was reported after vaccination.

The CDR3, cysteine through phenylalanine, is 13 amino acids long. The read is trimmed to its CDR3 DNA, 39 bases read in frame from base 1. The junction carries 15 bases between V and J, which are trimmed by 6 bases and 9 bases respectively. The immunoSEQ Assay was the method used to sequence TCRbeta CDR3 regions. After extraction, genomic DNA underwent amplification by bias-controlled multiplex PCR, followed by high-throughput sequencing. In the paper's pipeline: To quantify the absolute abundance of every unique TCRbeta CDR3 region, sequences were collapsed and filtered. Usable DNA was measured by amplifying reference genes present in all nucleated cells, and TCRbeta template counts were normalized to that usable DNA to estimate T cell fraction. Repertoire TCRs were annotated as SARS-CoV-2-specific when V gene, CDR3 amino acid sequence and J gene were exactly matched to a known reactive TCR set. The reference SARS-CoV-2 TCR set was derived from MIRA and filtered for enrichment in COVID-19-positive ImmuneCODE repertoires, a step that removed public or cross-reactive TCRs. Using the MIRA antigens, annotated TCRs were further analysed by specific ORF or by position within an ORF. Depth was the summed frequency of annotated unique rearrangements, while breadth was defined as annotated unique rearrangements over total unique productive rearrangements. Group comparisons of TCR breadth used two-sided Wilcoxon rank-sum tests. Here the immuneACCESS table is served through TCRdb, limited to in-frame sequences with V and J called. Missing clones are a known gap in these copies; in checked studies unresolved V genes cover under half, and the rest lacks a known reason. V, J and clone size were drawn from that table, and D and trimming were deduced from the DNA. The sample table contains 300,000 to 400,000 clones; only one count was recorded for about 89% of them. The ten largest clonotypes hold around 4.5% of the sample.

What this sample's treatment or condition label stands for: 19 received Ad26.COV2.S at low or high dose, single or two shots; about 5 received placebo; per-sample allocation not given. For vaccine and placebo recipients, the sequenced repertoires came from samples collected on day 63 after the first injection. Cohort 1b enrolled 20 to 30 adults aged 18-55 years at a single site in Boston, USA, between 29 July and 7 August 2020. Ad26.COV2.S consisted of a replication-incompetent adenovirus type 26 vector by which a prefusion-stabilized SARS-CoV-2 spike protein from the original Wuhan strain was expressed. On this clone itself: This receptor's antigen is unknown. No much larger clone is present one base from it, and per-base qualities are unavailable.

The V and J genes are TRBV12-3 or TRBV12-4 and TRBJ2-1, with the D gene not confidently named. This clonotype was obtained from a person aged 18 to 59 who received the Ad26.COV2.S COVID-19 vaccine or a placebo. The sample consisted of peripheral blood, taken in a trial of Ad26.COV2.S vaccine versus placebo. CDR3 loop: CASSFSYSAEQFF. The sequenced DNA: TGTGCCAGCAGCTTCTCCTATTCTGCTGAGCAGTTCTTC.